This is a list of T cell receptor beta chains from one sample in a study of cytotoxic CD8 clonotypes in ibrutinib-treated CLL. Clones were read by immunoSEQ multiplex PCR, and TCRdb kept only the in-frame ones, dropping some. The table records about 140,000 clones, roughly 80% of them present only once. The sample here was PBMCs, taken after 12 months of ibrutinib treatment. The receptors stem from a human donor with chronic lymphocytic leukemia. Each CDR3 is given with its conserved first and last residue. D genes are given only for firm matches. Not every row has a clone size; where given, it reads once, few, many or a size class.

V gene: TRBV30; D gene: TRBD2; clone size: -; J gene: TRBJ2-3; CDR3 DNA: TGTGCCTGGAGTAGCGGGGGGCCTTACACAGATACGCAGTATTTT; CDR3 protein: CAWSSGGPYTDTQYF
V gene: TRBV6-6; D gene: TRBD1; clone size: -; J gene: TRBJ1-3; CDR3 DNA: TGTGCCACCTACGGGACAGGGAAACTATCTGGAAACACCATATATTTT; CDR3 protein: CATYGTGKLSGNTIYF
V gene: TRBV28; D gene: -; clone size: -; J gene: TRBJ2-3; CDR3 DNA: TGTGCCAGCCCCCCCCGACTGGTAATCTCGACAGATACGCAGTATTTT; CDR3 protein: CASPPRLVISTDTQYF
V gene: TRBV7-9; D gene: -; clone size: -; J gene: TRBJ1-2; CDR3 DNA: TGTGCCAGCATCAACCCCTCGCCCCAAAACTATGGCTACACCTTC; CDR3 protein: CASINPSPQNYGYTF
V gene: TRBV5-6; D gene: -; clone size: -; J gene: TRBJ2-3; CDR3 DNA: TGTGCCAGCAGTTCACAGGGCGCAGATACGCAGTATTTT; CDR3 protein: CASSSQGADTQYF
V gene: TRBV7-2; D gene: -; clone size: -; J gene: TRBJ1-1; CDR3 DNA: TGTGCCAGCAGCTGGGCTATTCTCCTAGGGAACACTGAAGCTTTCTTT; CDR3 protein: CASSWAILLGNTEAFF
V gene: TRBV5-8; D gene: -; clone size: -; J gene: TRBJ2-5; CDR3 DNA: TGTGCCAGCAGCTCGGATATGGGTTGGGAGACCCAGTACTTC; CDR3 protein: CASSSDMGWETQYF
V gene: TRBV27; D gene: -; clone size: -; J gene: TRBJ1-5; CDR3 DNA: TGTGCCAGTGGTAATCAGCCCCAGCATTTT; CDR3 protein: CASGNQPQHF
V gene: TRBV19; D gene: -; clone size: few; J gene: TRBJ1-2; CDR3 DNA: TGTGCCAGTCAAACAGGGCTCGGCTACACCTTC; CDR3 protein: CASQTGLGYTF
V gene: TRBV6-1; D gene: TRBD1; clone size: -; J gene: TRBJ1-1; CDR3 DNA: TGTGCCAGCAGTGCCCAAATGACAGGGGGTGGTGAAGCTTTCTTT; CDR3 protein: CASSAQMTGGGEAFF
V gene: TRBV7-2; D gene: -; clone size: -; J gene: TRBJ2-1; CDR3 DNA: TGTGCCAGCAGCTTAGTCCCCGACAGCTACAATGAGCAGTTCTTC; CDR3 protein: CASSLVPDSYNEQFF
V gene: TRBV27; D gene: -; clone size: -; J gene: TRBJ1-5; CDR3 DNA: TGTGCCAGCAGTATTAGGGAATATCAGCCCCAGCATTTT; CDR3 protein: CASSIREYQPQHF
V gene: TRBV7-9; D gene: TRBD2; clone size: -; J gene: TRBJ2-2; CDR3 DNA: TGTGCCAGCAGCTTCTCTAGCGGGGGATGGGCCGGGGAGCTGTTTTTT; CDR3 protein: CASSFSSGGWAGELFF
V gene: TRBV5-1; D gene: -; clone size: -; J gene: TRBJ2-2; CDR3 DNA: TGCGCCAGCAGCTTGGAGGGGGTTCGGACCGGGGAGCTGTTTTTT; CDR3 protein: CASSLEGVRTGELFF
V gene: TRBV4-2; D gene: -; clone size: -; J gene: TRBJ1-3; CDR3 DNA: TGTGCCAGCAGCCTCAGGGAAGAGGCTGGAAACACCATATATTTT; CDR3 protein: CASSLREEAGNTIYF
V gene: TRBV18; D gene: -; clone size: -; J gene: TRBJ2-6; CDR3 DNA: TGTGCCAGCTCACCAATGGTAGGGCCTGGGGCCAACGTCCTGACTTTC; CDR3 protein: CASSPMVGPGANVLTF
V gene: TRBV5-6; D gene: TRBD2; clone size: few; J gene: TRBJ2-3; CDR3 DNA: TGTGCCAGCACCCGGACTAGCGGGAGGGCCACAGATACGCAGTATTTT; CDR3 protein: CASTRTSGRATDTQYF
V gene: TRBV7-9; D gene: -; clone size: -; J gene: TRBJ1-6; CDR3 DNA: TGTGCCAGCAGCGTGGGGGGGGTGAATTCACCCCTCCACTTT; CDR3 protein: CASSVGGVNSPLHF
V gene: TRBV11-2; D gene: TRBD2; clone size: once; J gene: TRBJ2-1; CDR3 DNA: TGTGCCAGCAGCTTAGAGACTAGCGTTGAGCAGTTCTTC; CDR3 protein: CASSLETSVEQFF
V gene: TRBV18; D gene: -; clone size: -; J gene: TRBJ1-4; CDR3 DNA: TGTGCCAGCTCACCAGGGGGGTCGGCTGAAAAACTGTTTTTT; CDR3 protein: CASSPGGSAEKLFF
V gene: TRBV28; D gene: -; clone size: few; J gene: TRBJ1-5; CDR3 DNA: TGTGCCAGCAGTGGCGGTGCAGGAGGTTATAGCAATCAGCCCCAGCATTTT; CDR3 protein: CASSGGAGGYSNQPQHF
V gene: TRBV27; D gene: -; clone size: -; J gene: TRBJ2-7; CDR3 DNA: TGTGCCAGCAGCTGGGGCTACGAGCAGTACTTC; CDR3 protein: CASSWGYEQYF
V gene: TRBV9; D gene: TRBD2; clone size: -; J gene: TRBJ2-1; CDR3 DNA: TGTGCCAGCAGCTTTAGCGGGACACCCTACAATGAGCAGTTCTTC; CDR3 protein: CASSFSGTPYNEQFF
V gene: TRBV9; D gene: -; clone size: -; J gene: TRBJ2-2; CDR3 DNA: TGTGCCAGCAGCAGATTAACAGGAGGTACCGGGGAGCTGTTTTTT; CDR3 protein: CASSRLTGGTGELFF
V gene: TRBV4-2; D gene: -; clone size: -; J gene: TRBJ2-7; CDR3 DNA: TGTGCCAGCAGCCAAGAACACGAGCAGTACTTC; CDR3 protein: CASSQEHEQYF
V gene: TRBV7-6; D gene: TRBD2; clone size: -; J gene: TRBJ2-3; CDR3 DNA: TGTGCCAGCAGCCGGCGGGGGGATACGCAGTATTTT; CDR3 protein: CASSRRGDTQYF
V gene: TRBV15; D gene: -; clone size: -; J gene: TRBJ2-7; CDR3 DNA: TGTGCCACCAGCAGAACGGGAATCCCCTACGAGCAGTACTTC; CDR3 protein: CATSRTGIPYEQYF
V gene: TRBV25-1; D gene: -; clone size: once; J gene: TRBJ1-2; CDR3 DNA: TGTGCCAGCACCCCCCGGAATCGCGGCGACTATGGCTACACCTTC; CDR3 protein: CASTPRNRGDYGYTF
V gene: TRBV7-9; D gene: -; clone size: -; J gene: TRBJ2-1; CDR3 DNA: TGTGCCAGCAGCACCCAGGTCATTAGAAACAATGAGCAGTTCTTC; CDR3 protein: CASSTQVIRNNEQFF